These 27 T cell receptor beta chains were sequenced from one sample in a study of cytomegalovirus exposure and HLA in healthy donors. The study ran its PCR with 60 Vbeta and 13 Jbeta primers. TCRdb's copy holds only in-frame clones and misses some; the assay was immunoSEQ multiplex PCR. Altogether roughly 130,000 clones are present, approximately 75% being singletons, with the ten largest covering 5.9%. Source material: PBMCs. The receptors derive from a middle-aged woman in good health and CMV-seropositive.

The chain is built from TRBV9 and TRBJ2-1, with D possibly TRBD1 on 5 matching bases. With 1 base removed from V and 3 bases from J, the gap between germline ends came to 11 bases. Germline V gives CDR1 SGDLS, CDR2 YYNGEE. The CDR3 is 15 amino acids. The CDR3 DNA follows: TGTGCCAGCAGCGTATGGAGTACAGGCTACAATGAGCAGTTCTTC. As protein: CASSVWSTGYNEQFF.

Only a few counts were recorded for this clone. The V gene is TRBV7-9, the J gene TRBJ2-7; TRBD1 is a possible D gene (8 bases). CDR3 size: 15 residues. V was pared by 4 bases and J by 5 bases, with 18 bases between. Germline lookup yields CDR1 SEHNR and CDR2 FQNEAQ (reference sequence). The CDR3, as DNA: TGTGCCAGCAGCTATAGCGGGCAGGGGGCCCACGAGCAGTACTTC. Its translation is CASSYSGQGAHEQYF.

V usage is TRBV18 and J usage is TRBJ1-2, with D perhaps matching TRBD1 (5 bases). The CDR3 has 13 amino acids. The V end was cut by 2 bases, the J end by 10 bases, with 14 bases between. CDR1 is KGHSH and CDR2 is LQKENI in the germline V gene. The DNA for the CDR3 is TGTGCCAGCTCACCAGGGGCTGACTCGTACTACACCTTC. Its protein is CASSPGADSYYTF.

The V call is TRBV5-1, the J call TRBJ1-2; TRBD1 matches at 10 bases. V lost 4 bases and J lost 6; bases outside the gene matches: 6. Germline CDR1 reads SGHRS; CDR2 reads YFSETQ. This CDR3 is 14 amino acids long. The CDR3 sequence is CASSPDRGQDGYTF. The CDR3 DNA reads TGCGCCAGCAGCCCCGACAGGGGGCAGGATGGCTACACCTTC.

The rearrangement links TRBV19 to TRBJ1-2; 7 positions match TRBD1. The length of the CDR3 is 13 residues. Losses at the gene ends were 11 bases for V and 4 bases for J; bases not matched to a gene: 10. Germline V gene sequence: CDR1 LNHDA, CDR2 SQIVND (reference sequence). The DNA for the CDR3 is TGTGCCGCAAGTGTCCGGGACAGCTATGGCTACACCTTC. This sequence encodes CAASVRDSYGYTF.

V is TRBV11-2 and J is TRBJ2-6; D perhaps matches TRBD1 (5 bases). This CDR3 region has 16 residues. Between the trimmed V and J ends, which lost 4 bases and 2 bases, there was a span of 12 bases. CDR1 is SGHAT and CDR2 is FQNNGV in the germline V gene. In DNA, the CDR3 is TGTGCCAGCAGCTCAAAACAGGTGACTGGGGCCAACGTCCTGACTTTC. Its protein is CASSSKQVTGANVLTF.

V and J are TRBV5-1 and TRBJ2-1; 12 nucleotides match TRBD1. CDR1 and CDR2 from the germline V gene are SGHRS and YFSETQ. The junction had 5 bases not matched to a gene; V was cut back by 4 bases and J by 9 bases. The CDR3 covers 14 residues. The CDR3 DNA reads TGCGCCAGCAGCCTGGGACAGGGGGCAGGTGAGCAGTTCTTC. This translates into CASSLGQGAGEQFF.

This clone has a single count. CDR3 nucleotide sequence: TGTGCCAGCAGTCAGGGACAGTGGTTGACCACTGAAGCTTTCTTT. Translation: CASSQGQWLTTEAFF. The V call is TRBV6-6, the J call TRBJ1-1, with 7 bases lining up with TRBD1. Germline CDR1 reads MNHNY; CDR2 reads SVGAGI (reference sequence). V lost 5 bases to trimming and J lost 4 bases; unmatched junction nucleotides: 10. This CDR3 is built from 15 residues.

CDR3 sequence: CSVEGGVAFF. CDR3 in DNA: TGCAGCGTTGAAGGGGGGGTAGCTTTCTTT. The chain has TRBV29-1 and TRBJ1-1; D is perhaps TRBD1 (5 bases). Germline V lookup: CDR1 SQVTM, CDR2 ANQGSEA. The V gene lost 1 base and the J gene lost 10 bases, with 7 bases spanning the gap. This CDR3 has 10 amino acids.

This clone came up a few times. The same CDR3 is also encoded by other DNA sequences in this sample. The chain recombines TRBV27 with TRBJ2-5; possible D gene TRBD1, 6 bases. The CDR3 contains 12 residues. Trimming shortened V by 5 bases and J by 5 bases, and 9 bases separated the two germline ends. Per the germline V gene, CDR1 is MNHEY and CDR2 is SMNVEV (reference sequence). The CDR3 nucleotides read TGTGCCAGCAGTAGCAGGGGTGAGACCCAGTACTTC. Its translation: CASSSRGETQYF.

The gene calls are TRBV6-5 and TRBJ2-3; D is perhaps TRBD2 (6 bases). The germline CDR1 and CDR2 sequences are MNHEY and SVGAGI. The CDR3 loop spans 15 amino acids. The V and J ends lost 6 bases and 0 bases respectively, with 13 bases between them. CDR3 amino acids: CASSPLRGSTDTQYF. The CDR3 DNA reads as TGTGCCAGCAGCCCTTTGCGGGGTAGCACAGATACGCAGTATTTT.

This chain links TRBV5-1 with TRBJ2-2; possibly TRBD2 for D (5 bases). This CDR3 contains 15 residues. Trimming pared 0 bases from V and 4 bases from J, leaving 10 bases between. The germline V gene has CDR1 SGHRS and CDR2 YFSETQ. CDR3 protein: CASSLVGGSTGELFF. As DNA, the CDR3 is TGCGCCAGCAGCTTGGTGGGCGGGTCCACCGGGGAGCTGTTTTTT.

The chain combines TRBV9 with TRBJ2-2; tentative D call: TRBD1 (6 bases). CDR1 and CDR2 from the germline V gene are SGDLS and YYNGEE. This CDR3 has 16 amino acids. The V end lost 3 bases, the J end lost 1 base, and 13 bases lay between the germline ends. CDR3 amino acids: CASSAPAGENTGELFF. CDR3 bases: TGTGCCAGCAGCGCCCCCGCAGGGGAGAACACCGGGGAGCTGTTTTTT.

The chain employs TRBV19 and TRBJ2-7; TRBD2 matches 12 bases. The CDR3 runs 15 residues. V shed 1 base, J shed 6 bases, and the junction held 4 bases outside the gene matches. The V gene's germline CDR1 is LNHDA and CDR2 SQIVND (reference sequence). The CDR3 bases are TGTGCCAGTAGTATAGTGGGACTAGCGGGTGCCGAGCAGTACTTC. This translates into CASSIVGLAGAEQYF.

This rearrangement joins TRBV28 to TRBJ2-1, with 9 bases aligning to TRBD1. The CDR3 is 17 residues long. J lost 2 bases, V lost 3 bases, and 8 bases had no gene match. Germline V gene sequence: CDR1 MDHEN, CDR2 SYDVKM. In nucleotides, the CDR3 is TGTGCCAGCAGTTTCGACCGGGACAGGGTCACCTACAATGAGCAGTTCTTC. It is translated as CASSFDRDRVTYNEQFF.

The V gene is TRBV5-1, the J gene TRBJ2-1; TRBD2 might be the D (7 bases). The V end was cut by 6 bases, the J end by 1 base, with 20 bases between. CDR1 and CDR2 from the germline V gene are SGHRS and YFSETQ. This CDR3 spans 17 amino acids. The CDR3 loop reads CASTQRTGGRSYNEQFF. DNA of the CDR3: TGCGCCAGCACCCAGAGGACGGGGGGCAGATCCTACAATGAGCAGTTCTTC.

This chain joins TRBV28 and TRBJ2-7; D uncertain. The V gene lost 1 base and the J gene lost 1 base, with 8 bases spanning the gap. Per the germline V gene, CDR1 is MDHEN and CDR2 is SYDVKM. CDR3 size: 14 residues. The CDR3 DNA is TGTGCCAGCAGTTTATTCGGAGAGTCCTACGAGCAGTACTTC. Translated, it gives CASSLFGESYEQYF.

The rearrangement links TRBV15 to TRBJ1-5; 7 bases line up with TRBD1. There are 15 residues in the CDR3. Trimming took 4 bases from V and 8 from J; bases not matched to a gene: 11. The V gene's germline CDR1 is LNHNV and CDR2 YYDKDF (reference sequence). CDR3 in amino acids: CATSNGQARVEPQHF. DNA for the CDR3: TGTGCCACCAGCAATGGACAGGCCCGGGTAGAGCCCCAGCATTTT.

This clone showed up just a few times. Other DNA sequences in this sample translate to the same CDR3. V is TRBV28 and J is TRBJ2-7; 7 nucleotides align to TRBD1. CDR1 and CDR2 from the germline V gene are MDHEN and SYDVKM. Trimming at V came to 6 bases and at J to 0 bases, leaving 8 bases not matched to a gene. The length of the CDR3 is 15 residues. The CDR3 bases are TGTGCCAGCAGCTCCGGGACAGAAAGCTCCTACGAGCAGTACTTC. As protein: CASSSGTESSYEQYF.

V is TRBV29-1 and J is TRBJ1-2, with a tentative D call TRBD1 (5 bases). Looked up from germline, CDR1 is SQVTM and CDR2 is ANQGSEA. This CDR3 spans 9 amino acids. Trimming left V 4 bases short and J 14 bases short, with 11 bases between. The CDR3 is CSVGDSYTF. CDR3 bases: TGCAGCGTTGGCGACAGTTATACCTTC.

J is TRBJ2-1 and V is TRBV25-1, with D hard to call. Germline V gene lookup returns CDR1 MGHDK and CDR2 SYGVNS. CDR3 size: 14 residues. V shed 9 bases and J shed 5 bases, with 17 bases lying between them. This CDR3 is CASSSGWPNNEQFF. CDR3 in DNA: TGTGCCAGTAGTTCCGGGTGGCCCAACAATGAGCAGTTCTTC.

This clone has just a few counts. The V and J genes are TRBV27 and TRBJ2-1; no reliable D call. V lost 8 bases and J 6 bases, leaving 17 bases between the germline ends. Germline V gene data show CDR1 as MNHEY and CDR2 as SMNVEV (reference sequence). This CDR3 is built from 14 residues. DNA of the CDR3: TGTGCCAGCTGTTCCTCTTTAGCTCTCAATGAGCAGTTCTTC. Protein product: CASCSSLALNEQFF.

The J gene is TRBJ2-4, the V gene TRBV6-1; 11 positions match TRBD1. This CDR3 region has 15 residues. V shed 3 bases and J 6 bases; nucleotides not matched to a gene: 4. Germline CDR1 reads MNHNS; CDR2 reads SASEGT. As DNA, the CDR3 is TGTGCCAGCAGTGAGGACAGGGGGCATGGAAACATTCAGTACTTC. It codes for CASSEDRGHGNIQYF.

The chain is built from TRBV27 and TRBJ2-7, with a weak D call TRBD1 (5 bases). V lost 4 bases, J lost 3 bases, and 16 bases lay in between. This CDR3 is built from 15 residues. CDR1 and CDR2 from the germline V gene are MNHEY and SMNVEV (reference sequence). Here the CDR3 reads CASSYDARQGYEQYF. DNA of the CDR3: TGTGCCAGCAGTTACGACGCGAGGCAGGGCTACGAGCAGTACTTC.

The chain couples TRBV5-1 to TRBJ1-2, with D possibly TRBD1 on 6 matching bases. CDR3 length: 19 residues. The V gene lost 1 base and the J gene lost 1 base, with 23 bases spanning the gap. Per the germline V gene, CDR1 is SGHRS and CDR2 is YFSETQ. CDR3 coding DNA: TGCGCCAGCAGCTTGTTAGGGGGTCTCAGGGACCGCGGTAACTATGGCTACACCTTC. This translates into CASSLLGGLRDRGNYGYTF.

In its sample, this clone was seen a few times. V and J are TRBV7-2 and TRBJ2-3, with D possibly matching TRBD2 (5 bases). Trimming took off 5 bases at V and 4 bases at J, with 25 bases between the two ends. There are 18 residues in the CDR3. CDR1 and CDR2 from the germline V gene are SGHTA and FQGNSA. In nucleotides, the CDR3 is TGTGCCAGCAGCGCGTGGCCCCGGGCCCCCCTCGGGGCAGATACGCAGTATTTT. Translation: CASSAWPRAPLGADTQYF.

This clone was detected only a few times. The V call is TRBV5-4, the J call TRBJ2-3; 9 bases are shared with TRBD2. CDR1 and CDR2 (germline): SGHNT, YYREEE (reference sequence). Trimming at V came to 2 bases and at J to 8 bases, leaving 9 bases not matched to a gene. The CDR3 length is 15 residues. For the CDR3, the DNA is TGTGCCAGCAGCTTTTTCGGCGGGGGGGCCGGTACGCAGTATTTT. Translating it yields CASSFFGGGAGTQYF.